One sample yielded the 20 T cell receptor beta chains listed below, sequenced in a study of beta chain features in type 1 diabetes. Expressed TCRB transcripts were sequenced, since all the RNA that had been isolated was reverse transcribed. Repertoires were generated with immunoSEQ multiplex PCR, while TCRdb's copy carries only in-frame clones and drops some. The sample has around 150,000 clones; 6.5% to 8.5% are singletons. Findings of the study overall: When Type 1 diabetes patients were examined, their TCRB CDR3s proved moderately but significantly shorter in all four CD4+ subsets.

The antigens these receptors bind are not known. The specimen sequenced was central memory CD4+ T cells from blood. The receptors shown here come from a woman aged 18 to 35 with type 1 diabetes.

The chain joins TRBV7-9 to TRBJ1-5; 7 nucleotides align to TRBD1. The CDR3 length is 15 residues. Germline CDR1 reads SEHNR; CDR2 reads FQNEAQ (reference sequence). V lost 0 bases and J lost 5; bases outside the gene matches: 4. This CDR3 reads CASSLATGPHQPQHF. The DNA of the CDR3 is TGTGCCAGCAGCTTAGCGACAGGGCCCCATCAGCCCCAGCATTTT. Supplemented by reference TRBV7-9 and TRBJ1-5, the full variable domain reads DTGVSQNPRHKITKRGQNVTFRCDPISEHNRLYWYRQTLGQGPEFLTYFQNEAQLEKSRLLSDRFSAERPKGSFSTLEIQRTEQGDSAMYLCASSLATGPHQPQHFGDGTRLSIL.

The V gene is TRBV30, the J gene TRBJ2-3; 7 bases are a match to TRBD2. The CDR3 length is 16 residues. The V gene end was trimmed by 0 bases and the J gene end by 2 bases; junction bases not matched to a gene: 8. Germline CDR1 GTSNPN, CDR2 SVGIG (reference sequence). CDR3 sequence: CAWSVLSGTSTDTQYF. The CDR3 coding sequence is TGTGCCTGGAGTGTATTAAGCGGGACCTCCACAGATACGCAGTATTTT.

This clone was observed a few times. The chain has TRBV9 and TRBJ1-1; weak D call: TRBD1 (6 bases). V shed 7 bases and J shed 1 base, with 14 bases lying between them. The CDR3 is 14 amino acids. CDR1 and CDR2 (germline): SGDLS, YYNGEE. The CDR3 DNA sequence: TGTGCCAGCGGTACAGGGTTACCGAACACTGAAGCTTTCTTT. It encodes CASGTGLPNTEAFF.

This clone was seen only a few times. The chain recombines TRBV5-6 with TRBJ1-2; D possibly corresponds to TRBD1 (5 bases). Trimming removed 4 bases from V and 5 bases from J, with 9 bases in between. The CDR3 runs to 12 residues. Germline loops: CDR1 SGHDT, CDR2 YYEEEE. CDR3 residues: CASSTPGYGYTF. The DNA of the CDR3 is TGTGCCAGCAGCACGCCAGGGTATGGCTACACCTTC.

In its sample, this clone was seen a few times. A junction boundary mismatches the germline segment, possibly from a read error. The CDR3 coding sequence is TGCGCCAGCAGCCAAGACCAATCTGGGACAGGGTATAACTATGGCTACACCTTC. This encodes CASSQDQSGTGYNYGYTF. This chain links TRBV5-4 with TRBJ1-2; TRBD1 matches at 9 bases. Looked up from germline, CDR1 is SGHNT and CDR2 is YYREEE (reference sequence). This CDR3 has 18 residues.

V gene TRBV10-2 combines with J gene TRBJ1-1, with no clear D. There are 12 residues in the CDR3. V shed 3 bases and J shed 3 bases, with 5 bases lying between them. Germline CDR1 is WSHSY and CDR2 is SAAADI. CDR3 DNA: TGCGCCAGCAGTGAACGGGACACTGAAGCTTTCTTT. Translating gives CASSERDTEAFF.

The chain links TRBV6-1 to TRBJ2-5; D possibly corresponds to TRBD2 (5 bases). Germline V lookup: CDR1 MNHNS, CDR2 SASEGT. The CDR3 spans 12 residues. V lost 7 bases to trimming and J lost 1 base, with 7 bases between them. The CDR3 sequence: CASTGSQETQYF. As DNA, the CDR3 is TGTGCCAGCACGGGGTCCCAAGAGACCCAGTACTTC.

This clone came up a few times. The V call is TRBV7-9, the J call TRBJ1-2; tentative D call: TRBD1 (5 bases). Trimming removed 1 base at V and 6 bases at J, with 12 bases between. The CDR3 sequence is 14 residues long. Looked up from germline, CDR1 is SEHNR and CDR2 is FQNEAQ (reference sequence). CDR3 coding DNA: TGTGCCAGCAGCTTAGATGAGGGGAGGGATGGCTACACCTTC. Amino acids: CASSLDEGRDGYTF.

The chain couples TRBV19 to TRBJ1-1; possibly TRBD1 for D (6 bases). Trimming removed 4 bases at V and 5 bases at J, with 14 bases between. The CDR3 totals 14 residues. The germline V gene encodes CDR1 LNHDA and CDR2 SQIVND (reference sequence). CDR3 coding DNA: TGTGCCAGTAGTAGCGATTACAGGGAGACTGAAGCTTTCTTT. As protein: CASSSDYRETEAFF. Full variable domain (rest looked up from reference TRBV19 and TRBJ1-1): DGGITQSPKYLFRKEGQNVTLSCEQNLNHDAMYWYRQDPGQGLRLIYYSQIVNDFQKGDIAEGYSVSREKKESFPLTVTSAQKNPTAFYLCASSSDYRETEAFFGQGTRLTVV.

The chain uses TRBV30 and TRBJ1-1; perhaps TRBD1 as D (6 bases). Germline CDR1 GTSNPN, CDR2 SVGIG (reference sequence). This CDR3 has 12 residues. With 5 bases removed from V and 5 bases from J, the gap between germline ends came to 12 bases. The CDR3 region has the DNA TGTGCCTGGGGGGACATCGGGACTGAAGCTTTCTTT. Amino acid sequence: CAWGDIGTEAFF.

The chain combines TRBV7-2 with TRBJ1-4, with TRBD1 matching over 10 bases. The CDR3 extends over 15 amino acids. Trimming at V came to 5 bases and at J to 8 bases, leaving 8 bases not matched to a gene. Germline assignment: CDR1 SGHTA and CDR2 FQGNSA. Here the CDR3 reads CASSQGQGGGEKLFF. In DNA, the CDR3 is TGTGCCAGCAGCCAAGGACAGGGGGGCGGAGAAAAACTGTTTTTT. Drawing the rest from reference TRBV7-2 and TRBJ1-4, the complete variable domain is GAGVSQSPSNKVTEKGKDVELRCDPISGHTALYWYRQSLGQGLEFLIYFQGNSAPDKSGLPSDRFSAERTGGSVSTLTIQRTQQEDSAVYLCASSQGQGGGEKLFFGSGTQLSVL.

The J gene is TRBJ2-7, the V gene TRBV2; D unresolved. V lost 6 bases and J lost 2, with 17 bases in between. Germline CDR1 and CDR2: SNHLY and FYNNEI. The CDR3 is made up of 15 amino acids. The CDR3 loop is CASSSLAGVAYEQYF. For the CDR3, the DNA is TGTGCCAGCAGCTCATTGGCAGGTGTGGCCTACGAGCAGTACTTC.

This clone was found a few times. The rearrangement uses TRBV11-2 and TRBJ2-3, with TRBD2 as a possible D gene (7 bases). Germline V CDR1 and CDR2: SGHAT, FQNNGV. The CDR3 has 14 amino acids. The V and J ends lost 5 bases and 6 bases respectively, with 15 bases between them. In nucleotides, the CDR3 is TGTGCCAGCAGCGAGATCGGGGGGCTCGATACGCAGTATTTT. Translated: CASSEIGGLDTQYF.

Comments on this clone: Other DNA sequences in the same sample also yield this CDR3. The gene calls are TRBV10-3 and TRBJ2-7; 8 positions agree with TRBD1. The length of the CDR3 is 16 residues. The V gene end was trimmed by 0 bases and the J gene end by 2 bases; junction bases not matched to a gene: 6. Germline V gene data show CDR1 as ENHRY and CDR2 as SYGVKD. Here the CDR3 DNA reads TGTGCCATCAGTGAGTCCGGACAGGGTTCCCCCTACGAGCAGTACTTC. This codes for CAISESGQGSPYEQYF.

The chain carries TRBV29-1 and TRBJ2-5, with D possibly matching TRBD1 (7 bases). This CDR3 contains 13 residues. Germline CDR1 reads SQVTM; CDR2 reads ANQGSEA. Trimming cost V 6 bases and J 4 bases, with 15 bases left between them. The CDR3 is CSVRAQGGETQYF. DNA of the CDR3: TGCAGCGTGAGGGCGCAGGGGGGAGAGACCCAGTACTTC.

This clone was counted only a few times. The same CDR3 is also encoded by other DNA sequences in this sample. This chain links TRBV11-2 with TRBJ2-7; D is possibly TRBD2 (6 bases). The CDR3 is 14 residues long. CDR1 and CDR2 (germline): SGHAT, FQNNGV. The V end lost 1 base, the J end lost 2 bases, and 9 bases lay between the germline ends. CDR3 amino acids: CASSLGAGTYEQYF. The CDR3 bases are TGTGCCAGCAGCTTAGGAGCGGGCACCTACGAGCAGTACTTC.

The rearrangement uses TRBV27 and TRBJ1-4; possibly TRBD1 for D (5 bases). V was clipped by 6 bases and J by 8 bases, with 13 bases between them. The germline gives CDR1 MNHEY, CDR2 SMNVEV (reference sequence). The CDR3 is 13 residues long. The CDR3, as DNA: TGTGCCAGCAGGGCGGGGCCCGCGGAAAAACTGTTTTTT. Amino acids: CASRAGPAEKLFF. The variable domain in full, with the rest retrieved from reference TRBV27 and TRBJ1-4, is EAQVTQNPRYLITVTGKKLTVTCSQNMNHEYMSWYRQDPGLGLRQIYYSMNVEVTDKGDVPEGYKVSRKEKRNFPLILESPSPNQTSLYFCASRAGPAEKLFFGSGTQLSVL.

The chain combines TRBV4-3 with TRBJ2-7; D remains unclear. CDR1 is LGHNA, CDR2 YSLEER, per germline. The V end was cut by 2 bases, the J end by 5 bases, with 16 bases between. The CDR3 length is 15 residues. The CDR3 reads CASSQLRLPGHEQYF. The CDR3, as DNA: TGCGCCAGCAGCCAACTGCGACTCCCCGGCCACGAGCAGTACTTC.

This clone was seen more than once but under ten times. Within the sample, other DNA sequences also encode this same CDR3. The V gene is TRBV30, the J gene TRBJ2-7; 7 nucleotides align to TRBD2. The CDR3 extends over 12 amino acids. Looked up from germline, CDR1 is GTSNPN and CDR2 is SVGIG (reference sequence). The ends lost 4 bases at V and 1 base at J; junction bases unmatched: 1. In DNA, the CDR3 is TGTGCCTGGAACGGGGGGTCCTACGAGCAGTACTTC. Protein sequence: CAWNGGSYEQYF.

This clone was observed a few times. The chain uses TRBV19 and TRBJ1-5; 7 nucleotides line up with TRBD1. V trimming: 4 bases; J trimming: 5 bases; junction bases outside the gene matches: 11. This CDR3 contains 16 residues. Germline V gene sequence: CDR1 LNHDA, CDR2 SQIVND (reference sequence). The CDR3 protein is CASSTAGGGVDQPQHF. For the CDR3, the DNA is TGTGCCAGTAGTACCGCAGGGGGTGGAGTGGATCAGCCCCAGCATTTT.